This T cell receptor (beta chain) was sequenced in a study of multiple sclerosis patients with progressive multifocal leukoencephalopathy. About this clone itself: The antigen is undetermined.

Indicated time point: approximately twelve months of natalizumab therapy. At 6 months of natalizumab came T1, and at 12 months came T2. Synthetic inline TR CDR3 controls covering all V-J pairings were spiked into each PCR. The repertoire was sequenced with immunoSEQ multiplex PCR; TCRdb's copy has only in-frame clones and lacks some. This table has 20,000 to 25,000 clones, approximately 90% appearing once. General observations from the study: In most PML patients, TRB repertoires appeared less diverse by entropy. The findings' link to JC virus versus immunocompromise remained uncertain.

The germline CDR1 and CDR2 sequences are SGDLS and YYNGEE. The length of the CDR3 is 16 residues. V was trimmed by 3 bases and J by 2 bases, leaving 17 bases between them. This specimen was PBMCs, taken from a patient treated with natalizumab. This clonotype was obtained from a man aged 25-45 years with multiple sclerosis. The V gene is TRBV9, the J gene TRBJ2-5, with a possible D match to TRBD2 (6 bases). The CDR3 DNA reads TGTGCCAGCAGCGACTCCCCCTGGGGAGGTCAAGAGACCCAGTACTTC. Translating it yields CASSDSPWGGQETQYF.